This T cell receptor beta chain emerged from a study of blood T cell repertoires in COVID-19. Study at large: Researchers got acute and convalescent COVID-19 samples from the United States, Italy and Spain. PBMCs, B-cell-depleted T cells, or T cells were the source of the cDNA or gDNA that made up the material.

Source study methods: From reference gene primer amplification, estimates of nucleated cell counts were derived. Repertoires were generated with immunoSEQ multiplex PCR, while TCRdb's copy carries only in-frame clones and drops some. The D gene and trimming were derived from the DNA, and the V and J assignments and clone size from that table. The data hold 150,000 to 200,000 clones, with 60% to 85% observed a single time. The clonotype comes from a man between 60 and 70 years old with acute or convalescent COVID-19. Sample: peripheral blood.

The CDR3 loop reads CASSVRPGGTDGYTF. Written as DNA, the CDR3 is TGTGCCAGCAGCGTCAGACCTGGAGGGACGGATGGCTACACCTTC. The rearrangement links TRBV9 to TRBJ1-2; the D gene is possibly TRBD1 (5 bases). CDR3 size: 15 residues. V gave up 2 bases and J gave up 6 bases, with 17 bases separating them. Germline V gives CDR1 SGDLS, CDR2 YYNGEE.